These T cell receptor beta chains were read from a single sample in a study of T cell responses to AZD1222 COVID-19 vaccine. Generated by immunoSEQ multiplex PCR, the TCRdb table keeps only in-frame clones and is missing some. The sample includes 75,000 to 90,000 clones, 70% to 90% of them seen just once. The source was peripheral blood, collected on day 0 of AZD1222 vaccination. Receptors originate from an adult in good health. Both conserved end residues are trimmed from each CDR3. A D gene is named only where the DNA matches it firmly.

v_gene	d_gene	j_gene	CDR3aa
TRBV9	.	TRBJ1-2	ASSPTGGGGYGYT
TRBV5-6	.	TRBJ1-1	ASSLGGSGMNTEAF
TRBV12-3/TRBV12-4	.	TRBJ2-3	ASSFRAADTQY
TRBV10-3	.	TRBJ2-3	AISEPGRVTDTQY
TRBV7-3	TRBD1	TRBJ1-2	ASSSFAGQGAMGYT
TRBV15	.	TRBJ1-5	ATSSTRWDQPQH
TRBV14	.	TRBJ2-7	ASSQLTGSYEQY
TRBV18	.	TRBJ1-1	ASSRYTEAF
TRBV7-3	TRBD1	TRBJ1-2	ASSPGQGNYGYT
TRBV5-4	.	TRBJ1-2	ASSLLNQGAAYGYT
TRBV7-3	TRBD1	TRBJ2-7	ASDEGANSYEQY
TRBV10-1	.	TRBJ2-7	ASTQLEEESYEQY
TRBV9	.	TRBJ1-2	ASSVDFGRGYGYT
TRBV7-2	.	TRBJ1-2	ASSLALKAYT
TRBV6-5	.	TRBJ1-3	ASSRGPNSGNTIY
TRBV7-9	TRBD1	TRBJ2-3	ASSLAVSGGGFADTQY
TRBV30	.	TRBJ2-7	AWTGGSYEQY
TRBV5-1	.	TRBJ2-7	ASSFNGQFDYEQY
TRBV3-1/TRBV3-2	.	TRBJ1-4	ASSPGTGRYEKLF
TRBV10-3	.	TRBJ1-2	ATTGTIDLAGYT
TRBV9	.	TRBJ1-4	ASSVNSYNEKLF
TRBV4-1	.	TRBJ2-7	ASSQDGGYEQY
TRBV6-6	.	TRBJ1-3	ASSPYTGIGENTIY
TRBV3-1/TRBV3-2	TRBD2	TRBJ2-5	ASSQPGLAGGQETQY
TRBV12-3/TRBV12-4	.	TRBJ1-2	ASSLNYGYT
TRBV7-2	TRBD1	TRBJ2-7	ASSFGTGLPYEQY
TRBV6-4	.	TRBJ2-1	ARTLGAEGEQF
TRBV7-3	.	TRBJ1-1	ASSLSYTGPAF
TRBV7-7	TRBD1	TRBJ2-1	ASSQAGTGINNEQF
TRBV11-3	TRBD1	TRBJ1-4	ASSLTRRTGLNEKLF
TRBV2	.	TRBJ1-2	ASEAGADGYT
TRBV4-2	.	TRBJ2-2	ASSQTTGPTGELF
TRBV3-1/TRBV3-2	TRBD1	TRBJ1-1	ASSPQGGNTEAF
TRBV15	.	TRBJ2-7	ATSRDARDEQY
TRBV7-9	.	TRBJ1-2	ASSLGAPRDGYT
TRBV6-2/TRBV6-3	.	TRBJ1-1	ASSPTLKGPEAF
TRBV7-2	.	TRBJ2-3	ASSLSRGDTQY
TRBV18	.	TRBJ2-5	ASSPNGGQETQY
TRBV5-1	.	TRBJ2-1	ASSSLHEQF
TRBV7-2	.	TRBJ2-1	ASSPLDPYDNEQF
TRBV7-9	.	TRBJ2-6	ASSPAPSYSNVLT
TRBV5-1	TRBD1	TRBJ2-3	ASSLRQGPSAQY
TRBV24-1	.	TRBJ2-5	ATSDSQKETQY
TRBV4-3	.	TRBJ2-5	ASSHLRGQETQY